These 21 T cell receptor beta chains share one sample of origin, sequenced in a study of CD8+CD57+ T cells in acquired aplastic anemia. Before being chosen for sequencing, patients had shown CD8+CD57+ cell expansion by flow cytometry. Genomic DNA, serving as template, underwent TCR beta VDJ and CDR3 profiling. One entry per CDR3 protein, called by TCRdb with MiXCR from the reads. The data contain hundreds of thousands of distinct CDR3 sequences, over 25% of them seen just once; the ten biggest clones take up roughly 0.89%. Sequenced: sorted CD4+, CD8+, or CD8+CD57+ T cells (not recorded which) from PBMCs. The receptors originated from a human donor with aplastic anemia.

This clonotype has ten or more counts. This rearrangement joins TRBV7-6 to TRBJ2-1, with 7 bases aligning to TRBD1. The CDR3 is 13 amino acids. Trimming took 4 bases from V and 5 from J; bases not matched to a gene: 2. The germline V gene encodes CDR1 SGHVS and CDR2 FNYEAQ. The CDR3 DNA is TGTGCCAGCAGCTACGGACAGGACAATGAGCAGTTCTTC. Translation: CASSYGQDNEQFF.

In this sample, this clonotype turned up once. The J gene is TRBJ1-5, the V gene TRBV19, with a possible D match to TRBD1 (6 bases). V lost 5 bases to trimming and J lost 3 bases, with 14 bases between them. The CDR3 consists of 15 residues. CDR1 LNHDA and CDR2 SQIVND come from the germline V gene (reference sequence). The CDR3 sequence is CASSPPGAINQPQHF. The CDR3 DNA reads TGTGCCAGTAGTCCCCCGGGGGCCATCAATCAGCCCCAGCATTTT.

Ten or more counts support this clonotype. The chain is built from TRBV2 and TRBJ2-5; D tentatively reads TRBD1 or TRBD2 (5 bases each). The germline V and J ends were trimmed by 4 bases and 5 bases, with 8 bases remaining between them. Germline V gene lookup returns CDR1 SNHLY and CDR2 FYNNEI. The CDR3 loop spans 12 amino acids. The CDR3 here is CASSVWGETQYF. The CDR3 DNA reads TGTGCCAGCAGTGTGTGGGGGGAGACCCAGTACTTC.

This clonotype has only a few counts. The chain has TRBV6-1 and TRBJ1-5; D is unclear. Trimming took off 7 bases at V and 7 bases at J, with 17 bases between the two ends. Germline CDR1 and CDR2: MNHNS and SASEGT. This CDR3 region has 14 residues. Here the CDR3 reads CASTPGRVYQPQHF. The CDR3 DNA is TGTGCCAGCACCCCTGGCCGAGTTTACCAGCCCCAGCATTTT.

Many counts were recorded for this clonotype. This chain joins TRBV24-1 and TRBJ2-1, with TRBD2 as a possible D gene (5 bases). The CDR3 loop spans 14 amino acids. Germline CDR1 reads KGHDR; CDR2 reads SFDVKD. With 1 base removed from V and 8 bases from J, the gap between germline ends came to 11 bases. As DNA, the CDR3 is TGTGCCACCAGTGATTTTACGGGAACACATGAGCAGTTCTTC. Translating it yields CATSDFTGTHEQFF.

CDR3 amino acids: CASSYPAKYYEQYF. CDR3 DNA: TGTGCCAGCAGTTACCCAGCGAAGTACTACGAGCAGTACTTC. The rearrangement uses TRBV6-5 and TRBJ2-7; D is unclear. V shed 2 bases and J shed 3 bases, with 11 bases lying between them. Germline CDR1 is MNHEY and CDR2 is SVGAGI. The CDR3 length is 14 residues.

This clonotype was picked up a small number of times. The chain links TRBV4-1 to TRBJ1-5; 7 bases fit TRBD1. Germline CDR1 reads MGHRA; CDR2 reads YSYEKL. The CDR3 covers 18 residues. The J segment lost 4 bases and the V segment lost 1 base, leaving 13 bases of the junction unmatched. This CDR3 reads CASSQVPLTTGFNQPQHF. DNA of the CDR3: TGCGCCAGCAGCCAAGTCCCCCTTACGACAGGGTTTAATCAGCCCCAGCATTTT.

The chain carries TRBV5-4 and TRBJ1-1, with D maybe TRBD1 (6 bases). The germline V gene has CDR1 SGHNT and CDR2 YYREEE (reference sequence). V gave up 2 bases and J gave up 0 bases, with 14 bases separating them. CDR3 length equals 16 residues. This chain's CDR3 is CASSLGGAGMNTEAFF. The CDR3 DNA reads as TGTGCCAGCAGCTTAGGGGGGGCAGGGATGAACACTGAAGCTTTCTTT.

The sample holds a few counts of this clonotype. The chain couples TRBV11-2 to TRBJ1-2; 8 nucleotides agree with TRBD1. V trimming: 9 bases; J trimming: 8 bases; junction bases outside the gene matches: 20. This CDR3 is built from 16 residues. Germline V lookup: CDR1 SGHAT, CDR2 FQNNGV. For the CDR3, the DNA is TGTGCCAGTAGTCTTCCTCTTGACAGGGGTGCTTGGGGCTACACCTTC. Translated: CASSLPLDRGAWGYTF.

This clonotype appeared many times. The chain uses TRBV19 and TRBJ2-7; 7 bases are shared with TRBD1. The CDR3 consists of 13 residues. In germline, CDR1 is LNHDA, CDR2 SQIVND (reference sequence). V lost 6 bases, J lost 1 base, and 3 bases stayed unmatched. CDR3 in DNA: TGTGCCAGTAGAAACAGGGGTTCCTACGAGCAGTACTTC. This sequence encodes CASRNRGSYEQYF. Full variable domain (remainder filled in from reference TRBV19 and TRBJ2-7): DGGITQSPKYLFRKEGQNVTLSCEQNLNHDAMYWYRQDPGQGLRLIYYSQIVNDFQKGDIAEGYSVSREKKESFPLTVTSAQKNPTAFYLCASRNRGSYEQYFGPGTRLTVT.

The rearrangement uses TRBV7-2 and TRBJ1-1; D remains ambiguous. V was trimmed by 5 bases and J by 2 bases, leaving 9 bases between them. The CDR3 covers 13 residues. CDR1 is SGHTA, CDR2 FQGNSA, per germline. The chain's CDR3 is CASSQVGNTEAFF. The CDR3 bases are TGTGCCAGCAGCCAAGTGGGCAACACTGAAGCTTTCTTT.

This clonotype has at least ten counts. The rearrangement joins TRBV10-1 to TRBJ2-7; TRBD1 might be the D (6 bases). Germline CDR1 and CDR2: WNHNN and SYGVQD (reference sequence). The CDR3 loop spans 14 amino acids. Deletions cut 5 bases from V and 3 bases from J, with 14 bases between. The CDR3 nucleotides are TGCGCCAGCAGTCCACAGGGATCAATCTACGAGCAGTACTTC. Protein sequence: CASSPQGSIYEQYF.

The rearrangement joins TRBV6-1 to TRBJ1-2, with 8 bases fitting TRBD1. This CDR3 contains 17 residues. Germline loops: CDR1 MNHNS, CDR2 SASEGT. J gave up 1 base and V 7 bases, and 14 bases lay outside the gene matches. In nucleotides, the CDR3 is TGTGCCAGCACCGACCAATTGGGGACAGGATTTAACTATGGCTACACCTTC. Protein product: CASTDQLGTGFNYGYTF.

Many counts were recorded for this clonotype. The CDR3: CSVDRGGTGELFF. The CDR3 DNA follows: TGCAGCGTTGACAGGGGAGGCACCGGGGAGCTGTTTTTT. The V call is TRBV29-1, the J call TRBJ2-2; D is perhaps TRBD1 or TRBD2 (6 bases each). This CDR3 is 13 amino acids long. Trimming removed 3 bases from V and 4 bases from J, with 9 bases in between. Germline V gives CDR1 SQVTM, CDR2 ANQGSEA.

This clonotype appeared a few times. V usage is TRBV13 and J usage is TRBJ1-5, with a weak D call TRBD1 (6 bases). Germline V CDR1 and CDR2: PRHDT, FYEKMQ (reference sequence). V dropped 5 bases and J dropped 5 bases, with 13 bases sitting between them. This CDR3 is 14 amino acids long. CDR3 bases: TGTGCCAGCAGCCTACGGGACACGGATCAGCCCCAGCATTTT. Residues: CASSLRDTDQPQHF.

This clonotype was seen a few times. This chain uses TRBV4-1 with TRBJ2-1, with TRBD2 matching over 13 bases. The CDR3 length is 15 residues. J was trimmed by 7 bases and V by 3 bases; bases with no gene match: 3. Germline assignment: CDR1 MGHRA and CDR2 YSYEKL. The CDR3 loop reads CASSHVGLAGNEQFF. CDR3 nucleotide sequence: TGCGCCAGCAGCCATGTGGGACTAGCGGGAAATGAGCAGTTCTTC.

Worth noting for this clonotype: A read error may explain this, as a much larger clone is one base away. V and J are TRBV20-1 and TRBJ1-2, with D tentatively TRBD1 (5 bases). The CDR3 is 12 amino acids. CDR1 and CDR2 from the germline V gene are DFQATT and SNEGSKA (reference sequence). DNA of the CDR3: TGCAGTGCTAGAGTACAGGACTATGGCTCCACCTTC. This codes for CSARVQDYGSTF.

In this sample, this clonotype turned up many times. This rearrangement joins TRBV2 to TRBJ2-1; 11 bases map to TRBD2. The CDR3 extends over 14 amino acids. The trim removed 6 bases at V and 5 bases at J, leaving 3 bases unmatched. Germline values: CDR1 SNHLY, CDR2 FYNNEI. CDR3 sequence (DNA): TGTGCCAGCAGGCAGACTAGCGGGGACAATGAGCAGTTCTTC. Amino acids: CASRQTSGDNEQFF.

This clonotype was observed a few times. The chain combines TRBV20-1 with TRBJ2-5, with 8 bases that match TRBD2. Germline-derived CDR1 and CDR2 are DFQATT and SNEGSKA (reference sequence). The CDR3 has 15 residues. The ends lost 3 bases at V and 5 bases at J; junction bases unmatched: 11. The CDR3 here is CSARGPGLGLETQYF. CDR3 in DNA: TGCAGTGCTAGGGGACCGGGACTAGGGCTCGAGACCCAGTACTTC.

A single count supports this clonotype. This chain links TRBV20-1 with TRBJ1-2; 7 nucleotides match TRBD1. The CDR3 contains 14 residues. Germline V gives CDR1 DFQATT, CDR2 SNEGSKA (reference sequence). V shed 0 bases and J 4 bases; nucleotides not matched to a gene: 5. DNA of the CDR3: TGCAGTGCTAGAGATCTGAGACAGGGCTATGGCTACACCTTC. Its translation: CSARDLRQGYGYTF.

This clonotype showed up just a few times. This chain links TRBV7-3 with TRBJ1-1, with D unresolved. Germline assignment: CDR1 SGHTA and CDR2 FQGTGA. This CDR3 has 15 residues. V was cut by 4 bases and J by 5 bases, with 17 bases left in between. CDR3 loop: CASSSEAAGVTEAFF. As DNA, the CDR3 is TGTGCCAGCAGCTCCGAGGCCGCGGGTGTGACTGAAGCTTTCTTT.